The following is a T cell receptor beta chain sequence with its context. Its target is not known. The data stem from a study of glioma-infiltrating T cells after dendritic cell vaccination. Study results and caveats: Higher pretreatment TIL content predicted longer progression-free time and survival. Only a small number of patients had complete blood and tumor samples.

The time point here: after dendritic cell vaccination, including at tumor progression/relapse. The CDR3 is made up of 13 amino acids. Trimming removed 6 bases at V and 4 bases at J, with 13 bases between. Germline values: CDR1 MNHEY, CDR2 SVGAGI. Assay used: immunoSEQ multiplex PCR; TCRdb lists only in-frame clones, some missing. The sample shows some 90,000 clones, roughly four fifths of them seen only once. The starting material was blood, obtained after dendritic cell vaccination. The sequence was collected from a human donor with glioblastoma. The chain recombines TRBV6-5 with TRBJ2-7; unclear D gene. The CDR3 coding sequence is TGTGCCAGCAGCCCCCCGGTACGATACGAGCAGTACTTC. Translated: CASSPPVRYEQYF.